Here is one TCR beta chain with its context. Its cognate antigen has yet to be identified. No much larger clonotype is one base removed from it; base qualities were not supplied. CD8 naive samples consisted of CD45RO-negative cells that were positively selected for CCR7, yielding a CD45RA+CCR7+ population without TemRA cells. The donors were healthy, HIV-negative adults who had no recently reported acute infections or vaccinations. Every donor was a Caucasian adult residing in Nashville, Tennessee, USA. After blood collection by leukapheresis, PBMCs were isolated using Ficoll-Histopaque density gradient centrifugation and then cryopreserved in the vapor phase of liquid nitrogen. Purity and quantity of every magnetically sorted T cell population were checked by analytical flow cytometry. Each sorted fraction had its genomic DNA isolated and then quantified by UV absorbance on a Nanodrop 2000c. This sample was included in a study of shared clonotypes between healthy human individuals (dated by TCRdb to 2020 to 2022). General notes on the study: A few men and two women, aged 18 to 49 years, made up the cohort. Per donor, three plates each were used for CD4 naive and CD4 memory, two for CD8 naive, and one for CD8 memory. The study deeply sequenced blood TCR repertoires of five healthy adults to estimate repertoire size and the extent of clonotype sharing between individuals. Libraries were prepared and TCR repertoires were sequenced by different laboratories using diverse techniques, in order to increase sequencing depth and limit assay-specific biases. Leukapheresis yielded between about 0.85 and 10 billion PBMCs per donor.

Results and caveats for the whole study, not just this receptor: Clonotypes shared by all four sorted-subset donors showed higher generation probabilities than non-shared clonotypes. Naive subsets generally had larger estimated clonotype richness than memory subsets. Only blood was sampled, and tissue TCR repertoires likely differ from those in blood. Pairwise subsampling led to the expectation that sequencing depth would affect the degree of clonotype sharing among donors. The genetic and exposure-history diversity represented was limited by the small number of donors. Incomplete sequencing was indicated by rarefaction of sorted-subset datasets, despite the large sequencing depth. Across a handful of donors, around 5% of naive CD4, more than 3% of naive CD8, 2% to 2.5% of memory CD4, and approximately 0.4% of memory CD8 clonotypes were shared.

Reading the germline V gene gives CDR1 ENHRY and CDR2 SYGVKD. The CDR3 spans 14 residues, from the cysteine through the phenylalanine. CDR3 DNA only is kept here, 42 bases in frame from base 1. The V and J ends are trimmed by 3 bases and 1 base, leaving 9 bases between them. TCR CDR3 regions were amplified from genomic DNA by multiplex PCR using the deep immunoSEQ assay. Extracted genomic DNA from each cell subset was distributed evenly across all wells of several immunoSEQ 96-well plates, and each plate was treated as a replicate. For sorted subsets, about 200 ng genomic DNA, equal to 30,000 or so T cell genomes, was loaded into each replicate PCR. Purified libraries were quantified with a Qubit 3.0 fluorometer, sized on a Bioanalyzer 2100, and re-quantified with the KAPA Library Quantification kit. A separate single-read 150-cycle Illumina NextSeq 550 flow cell was used to sequence each immunoSEQ 96-well plate. Per the authors' processing: Because the immunoSEQ output included only junctional sequences and no quality scores, the filtering could not be the same as the filtering used for full-length reads. To assign V/J genes and CDR3, sequences were annotated using PyIR, a Python wrapper for IgBLAST v1.9, with IMGT germline references. Reads with weak V/J assignments (E-value above 1e-6), missing CDR3, stop codons, out-of-frame junctions, or ambiguous translated residues were removed. V3J clonotypes were defined by identical inferred V gene, J gene, and CDR3 amino acid sequence. Percentage overlap between repertoires was calculated by dividing the number of shared unique clonotypes by the size of the smaller repertoire. RTK rarefaction, the Chao1 estimator, and Recon v2.1 estimates of unobserved clonotypes were used to assess repertoire richness. Generation probabilities for all TCRbeta clonotypes obtained by the gDNA method from a few donors were computed using OLGA. TCRdb's version of the immuneACCESS table is confined to in-frame rearrangements and falls short of the full clone set. An unresolved V gene accounts for under half of the shortfall where checked; the remainder is of unknown origin. The V and J calls and clone size come from that table; D and trimming were worked out from the DNA. Present in this sample are approximately 1.9 million clones, roughly 95% of which were seen just once. The ten most abundant clones make up about 1.7% of the sample.

Sequencing used naive CD8+ T cells from PBMCs. The cell subset or site label on this specimen signifies: CD45RA+CCR7+. The sequence is built from TRBV10-3 and TRBJ1-1, with a weak D call of TRBD1 (5 bases match). The TCR sequence derives from a young man in good health. Some clones in this sample may be carry-over from other donors' samples. The nucleotides are TGTGCCATCAGTGATGGGAGGGGGAACACTGAAGCTTTCTTT. This translates into CAISDGRGNTEAFF.